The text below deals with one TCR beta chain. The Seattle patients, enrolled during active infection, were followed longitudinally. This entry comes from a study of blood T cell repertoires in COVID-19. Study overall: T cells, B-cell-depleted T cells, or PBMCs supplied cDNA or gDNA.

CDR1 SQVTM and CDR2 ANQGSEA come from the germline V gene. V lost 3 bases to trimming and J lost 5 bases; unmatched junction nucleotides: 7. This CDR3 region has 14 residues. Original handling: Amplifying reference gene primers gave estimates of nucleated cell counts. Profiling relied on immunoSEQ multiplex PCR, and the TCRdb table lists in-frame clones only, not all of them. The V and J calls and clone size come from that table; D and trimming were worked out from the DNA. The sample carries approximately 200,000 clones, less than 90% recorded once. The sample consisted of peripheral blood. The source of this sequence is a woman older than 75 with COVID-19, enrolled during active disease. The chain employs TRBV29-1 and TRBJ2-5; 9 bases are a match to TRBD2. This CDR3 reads CSVDAGGPRETQYF. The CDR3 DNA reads TGCAGCGTTGATGCGGGGGGGCCCCGGGAGACCCAGTACTTC.